One T cell receptor beta chain is described in this entry. CDR3 size: 12 residues. The V and J ends lost 9 bases and 6 bases, in that order; junction bases with no gene match: 5. Per germline, CDR1 MNHNY and CDR2 SVGAGI (reference sequence). Original processing methods: It was from reference gene primer amplification that nucleated cell counts were estimated. This table comes from immunoSEQ multiplex PCR, and its TCRdb copy is limited to in-frame clones, with some not included. V and J calls plus clone size are reproduced from that table; the DNA served to infer D and trimming. This repertoire shows under 300,000 clones, around 87% found once; its top ten account for over 6%. The sample belongs to a study of blood T cell repertoires in COVID-19. Across the study: COVID-19 samples, acute and convalescent, were from the United States, Italy and Spain. T cells, B-cell-depleted T cells, or PBMCs provided the cDNA or gDNA that served as material.

The V and J genes are TRBV6-6 and TRBJ2-1, with TRBD2 matching 7 bases. The sequenced material came from peripheral blood. This receptor was identified in a woman in her 70s with active or convalescent COVID-19. The CDR3 bases are TGTGCCAGTATAAGGGAGGGCAATGAGCAGTTCTTC. Its protein product is CASIREGNEQFF.